One sample yielded the 26 T cell receptor beta chains listed below, sequenced in a study of blood T cell repertoires in COVID-19 (dated by TCRdb to the early 2020s). Library preparation used the immunoSEQ multiplex PCR assay. Held by TCRdb, this immuneACCESS table contains in-frame sequences only and omits some clones. Under half of the omission traces to an unresolved V gene where checked; the cause of the rest is unknown. In this sample the table shows roughly 100,000 clones, approximately 80% of which occur a single time. The ten largest account for about 12% of the sample. The specimen sequenced was peripheral blood. The receptor source for this set is a human donor in a cohort sampled during active COVID-19.

The chain employs TRBV7-9 and TRBJ2-7, with a possible D match to TRBD1 (7 bases). Germline V gene sequence: CDR1 SEHNR, CDR2 FQNEAQ (reference sequence). Trimming cost V 5 bases and J 0 bases, with 14 bases left between them. The length of the CDR3 is 15 residues. CDR3 in DNA: TGTGCCAGCAGCCATTGGCAGGGGGGCTCCTACGAGCAGTACTTC. Translating it yields CASSHWQGGSYEQYF.

This chain uses TRBV5-1 with TRBJ1-2; TRBD1 might be the D (6 bases). The CDR3 consists of 14 residues. V gave up 2 bases and J gave up 6 bases, with 14 bases separating them. Germline CDR1 is SGHRS and CDR2 is YFSETQ. CDR3 loop: CASSFRTAINGYTF. The CDR3 DNA reads TGCGCCAGCAGCTTTAGGACAGCTATAAATGGCTACACCTTC.

The gene calls are TRBV9 and TRBJ1-2; a weak D match, TRBD1 (6 bases). Trimming took 4 bases from V and 4 from J, leaving 17 bases between them. The germline gives CDR1 SGDLS, CDR2 YYNGEE. This CDR3 spans 15 amino acids. The DNA for the CDR3 is TGTGCCAGCAGCTCATTTGCAGGGGTCCTCTATGGCTACACCTTC. Translated: CASSSFAGVLYGYTF.

This rearrangement joins TRBV9 to TRBJ1-1; D unresolved. The germline CDR1 and CDR2 sequences are SGDLS and YYNGEE. The CDR3 runs to 14 residues. V dropped 0 bases and J dropped 1 base, with 7 bases sitting between them. The DNA of the CDR3 is TGTGCCAGCAGCGTAGTAAACGGGAACACTGAAGCTTTCTTT. Its protein is CASSVVNGNTEAFF.

The genes are TRBV7-3 and TRBJ2-2; tentatively, D is TRBD2 (6 bases). Trimming removed 3 bases from V and 2 bases from J, with 7 bases in between. This CDR3 region has 14 residues. Germline values: CDR1 SGHTA, CDR2 FQGTGA. The CDR3 reads CASSLGLNTGELFF. DNA for the CDR3: TGTGCCAGCAGCTTGGGACTCAACACCGGGGAGCTGTTTTTT.

For this clone: Other DNA sequences of this sample code for an identical CDR3. The chain combines TRBV7-9 with TRBJ2-1; TRBD2 aligns across 8 bases. Germline CDR1 is SEHNR and CDR2 is FQNEAQ (reference sequence). Trimming at V came to 3 bases and at J to 5 bases, leaving 3 bases not matched to a gene. CDR3 length: 14 residues. CDR3 amino acids: CASSFGGANNEQFF. The DNA of the CDR3 is TGTGCCAGCAGCTTCGGGGGGGCGAACAATGAGCAGTTCTTC.

The chain couples TRBV5-1 to TRBJ2-3; 15 bases are a match to TRBD2. The CDR3 spans 17 residues. V shed 0 bases and J 6 bases; nucleotides not matched to a gene: 5. Germline V gene sequence: CDR1 SGHRS, CDR2 YFSETQ. CDR3 in amino acids: CASSLGTSGGAIDTQYF. The CDR3 coding sequence is TGCGCCAGCAGCTTGGGGACTAGCGGGGGGGCTATTGATACGCAGTATTTT.

This clone was seen just once. This chain uses TRBV5-1 with TRBJ2-3; 8 bases line up with TRBD1. V gave up 4 bases and J gave up 3 bases; unmatched junction bases: 7. This CDR3 is built from 15 residues. CDR1 and CDR2 from the germline V gene are SGHRS and YFSETQ. The CDR3 coding sequence is TGCGCCAGCAGCAAAGGACAGGGTGGTACAGATACGCAGTATTTT. Residues: CASSKGQGGTDTQYF.

This clone was seen more than once but under ten times. This chain's CDR3 is CASSRRGQGGAGELFF. CDR3 sequence (DNA): TGTGCCAGCAGCCGGCGAGGACAGGGGGGCGCCGGGGAGCTGTTTTTT. V gene TRBV11-3 combines with J gene TRBJ2-2; TRBD1 matches at 10 bases. The CDR3 is 16 residues long. Unmatched junction bases numbered 9, after V lost 5 bases and J lost 6 bases. Per the germline V gene, CDR1 is SGHNT and CDR2 is YENEEA.

This sequence joins TRBV27 and TRBJ1-4; maybe TRBD1 (6 bases). The CDR3 totals 15 residues. Germline values: CDR1 MNHEY, CDR2 SMNVEV (reference sequence). Trimming removed 6 bases from V and 6 bases from J, with 17 bases in between. In DNA, the CDR3 is TGTGCCAGCAGGGAATTGACAGGTGGTGATGAAAAACTGTTTTTT. Its protein is CASRELTGGDEKLFF.

This chain uses TRBV29-1 with TRBJ1-2; D might be TRBD1 (5 bases). Germline lookup yields CDR1 SQVTM and CDR2 ANQGSEA. V lost 7 bases, J lost 5 bases, and 20 bases lay in between. The CDR3 runs to 14 residues. This chain's CDR3 is CSAGGGQGAYGYTF. The CDR3, as DNA: TGCAGCGCGGGGGGTGGCCAGGGCGCTTATGGCTACACCTTC.

The chain combines TRBV5-1 with TRBJ1-2; possible D gene TRBD1, 5 bases. V lost 4 bases, J lost 7 bases, and 11 bases lay in between. This CDR3 has 12 residues. The germline V gene has CDR1 SGHRS and CDR2 YFSETQ. CDR3 bases: TGCGCCAGCAGCCCCTCGGGGGGTGGCTACACCTTC. Translated: CASSPSGGGYTF.

V gene TRBV27 combines with J gene TRBJ1-2; D may be TRBD1 (6 bases). The ends were cut back, 3 bases at V and 5 bases at J, with 16 bases in the middle. The CDR3 is 15 residues long. CDR1 is MNHEY, CDR2 SMNVEV, per germline (reference sequence). The CDR3 DNA sequence: TGTGCCAGCAGTTTTCGGGGGGACACGTTATATGGCTACACCTTC. It is translated as CASSFRGDTLYGYTF.

The chain is built from TRBV12-3 or TRBV12-4 and TRBJ1-2, with D maybe TRBD1 (5 bases). This CDR3 region has 13 residues. The V end lost 6 bases, the J end lost 4 bases, and 12 bases lay between the germline ends. The CDR3 region is CASRTGPSYGYTF. CDR3 nucleotides: TGTGCCAGCAGAACAGGACCGAGCTATGGCTACACCTTC.

The rearrangement links TRBV7-3 to TRBJ2-3; D is possibly TRBD1 (6 bases). CDR3 length: 14 amino acids. Trimming removed 2 bases at V and 3 bases at J, with 9 bases between. Germline V gene lookup returns CDR1 SGHTA and CDR2 FQGTGA. Written as DNA, the CDR3 is TGTGCCAGCAGCTTACAGGGGATAACAGATACGCAGTATTTT. Translation gives CASSLQGITDTQYF.

The chain has TRBV7-9 and TRBJ2-3; 8 bases match TRBD2. V was clipped by 1 base and J by 6 bases; unmatched bases: 6. The CDR3 is 15 amino acids. The V gene's germline CDR1 is SEHNR and CDR2 FQNEAQ (reference sequence). CDR3 sequence: CASSLGLAGLDTQYF. CDR3 nucleotide sequence: TGTGCCAGCAGCTTAGGTTTAGCGGGGTTGGATACGCAGTATTTT.

A remark on this clone: One end of the junction fails to match germline, which may point to a read error. The chain links TRBV29-1 to TRBJ1-1, with D unclear. Germline V gene data show CDR1 as SQVTM and CDR2 as ANQGSEA. The CDR3 loop spans 11 amino acids. This CDR3 is CSVKDGAEAFF. The DNA for the CDR3 is TGCAGCGTTAAAGACGGGGCTGAAGCTTTCTTT.

The V call is TRBV15, the J call TRBJ1-2; a weak D match, TRBD1 (6 bases). V was trimmed by 0 bases and J by 8 bases, leaving 16 bases between them. The CDR3 is made up of 15 amino acids. Germline CDR1 reads LNHNV; CDR2 reads YYDKDF (reference sequence). CDR3 loop: CATSRDRTETGGYTF. CDR3 sequence (DNA): TGTGCCACCAGCAGAGATCGGACAGAGACTGGAGGCTACACCTTC.

The chain joins TRBV6-5 to TRBJ1-4, with D possibly TRBD1 on 5 matching bases. CDR1 is MNHEY, CDR2 SVGAGI, per germline. CDR3 size: 14 residues. The V end was cut by 8 bases, the J end by 13 bases, with 23 bases between. Written as DNA, the CDR3 is TGTGCCAGCGCCGGAGGGAGGCGGGTGAGGGGACTGTTTTTT. Amino acid sequence: CASAGGRRVRGLFF.

The V call is TRBV5-1, the J call TRBJ1-1; D gene ambiguous. Germline-derived CDR1 and CDR2 are SGHRS and YFSETQ. The CDR3 has 13 amino acids. Trimming took off 0 bases at V and 8 bases at J, with 11 bases between the two ends. The CDR3 loop is CASSLAGGREAFF. DNA of the CDR3: TGCGCCAGCAGCTTGGCCGGTGGCAGGGAAGCTTTCTTT.

The chain joins TRBV11-2 to TRBJ2-5, with D possibly matching TRBD1 (6 bases). The germline V gene has CDR1 SGHAT and CDR2 FQNNGV. Trimming pared 5 bases from V and 2 bases from J, leaving 12 bases between. The CDR3 is 14 amino acids. CDR3 nucleotides: TGTGCCAGCAGCCCCTGGACAGAGCAAGAGACCCAGTACTTC. Encoded protein: CASSPWTEQETQYF. Full variable domain (missing parts from reference TRBV11-2 and TRBJ2-5): EAGVAQSPRYKIIEKRQSVAFWCNPISGHATLYWYQQILGQGPKLLIQFQNNGVVDDSQLPKDRFSAERLKGVDSTLKIQPAKLEDSAVYLCASSPWTEQETQYFGPGTRLLVL.

The gene calls are TRBV6-5 and TRBJ1-1; possible D gene TRBD1, 6 bases. CDR3 size: 14 residues. CDR1 MNHEY and CDR2 SVGAGI come from the germline V gene. V was shortened by 2 bases and J by 1 base, with 8 bases between the two germline ends. Here the CDR3 DNA reads TGTGCCAGCAGTTACGGGACAACGAACACTGAAGCTTTCTTT. This codes for CASSYGTTNTEAFF.

V usage is TRBV6-2 or TRBV6-3 and J usage is TRBJ1-5, with unresolved D. The CDR3 is made up of 14 amino acids. Trimming took off 6 bases at V and 6 bases at J, with 15 bases between the two ends. CDR1 is MNHEY, CDR2 SVGEGT, per germline. The chain's CDR3 is CASSVSSRIQPQHF. As DNA, the CDR3 is TGTGCCAGCAGCGTCTCGTCGAGGATTCAGCCCCAGCATTTT.

This clone has only a few counts. The DNA of the CDR3 is TGCGCCAGCAATGGAGCGGGGGGATACAATGAGCAGTTCTTC. Protein: CASNGAGGYNEQFF. The chain combines TRBV5-1 with TRBJ2-1; 9 bases match TRBD2. Germline CDR1 reads SGHRS; CDR2 reads YFSETQ. The length of the CDR3 is 14 residues. After removal of 6 bases from V and 4 bases from J, the junction contained 5 bases not matched to a gene.

Comments on this clone: The junction does not match germline at one end; this may be a read error. V and J are TRBV7-2 and TRBJ2-1; D is ambiguous. The CDR3 length is 13 residues. Germline CDR1 SGHTA, CDR2 FQGNSA. The CDR3 region has the DNA TGTGCCAGCAGCTTAGACGTGGAGAATGGGCAGTTCTTC. Translated: CASSLDVENGQFF.

V usage is TRBV7-3 and J usage is TRBJ1-1; tentatively, D is TRBD1 (5 bases). The CDR3 consists of 13 residues. Germline loops: CDR1 SGHTA, CDR2 FQGTGA. Trimming removed 2 bases from V and 6 bases from J, with 10 bases in between. The CDR3 bases are TGTGCCAGCAGCTTAGAACCGACAGCTGAAGCTTTCTTT. Translating it yields CASSLEPTAEAFF.